Listed below are T cell receptor beta chains from one sample, sequenced in a study of spatial heterogeneity in lung cancer. TCRdb passed the 5' RACE reads through MiXCR, listing each CDR3 protein once. Here the sample spans about 14,000 distinct CDR3 sequences, around 4.7% being singletons. Sequencing was performed on lung tumor tissue, taken at surgery. The receptors originated from a female donor with early-stage non-small cell lung cancer. Both conserved end residues are part of each CDR3. A D gene is named only where the DNA matches it firmly.

V	D	J	CDR3
TRBV28	-	TRBJ2-1	CASSAQTEGRMEQFF
TRBV7-9	TRBD2	TRBJ2-5	CASSFGVGAGEETQYF
TRBV14	-	TRBJ2-3	CASSQDTDTQYF
TRBV29-1	TRBD2	TRBJ2-1	CAGGGSVADNEQFF
TRBV2	TRBD1	TRBJ1-1	CASSYLQGATEAFF
TRBV20-1	-	TRBJ1-1	CSAEAELNTEAFF
TRBV3-1	-	TRBJ2-5	CASSGSDQETQYF
TRBV29-1	-	TRBJ2-5	CSVHGIQETQYF
TRBV7-9	TRBD1	TRBJ1-1	CASSRDSEAFF
TRBV7-6	-	TRBJ1-5	CASSLDPGGLSNQPQHF
TRBV20-1	TRBD1	TRBJ2-6	CSARVPNLFRDRGSPGANVLTF
TRBV20-1	-	TRBJ1-1	CSANQGLDTEAFF
TRBV29-1	-	TRBJ2-1	CSVGREGGNEQFF
TRBV19	TRBD1	TRBJ2-4	CASRRQGDIQYF
TRBV27	-	TRBJ2-1	CASSLGSVHEQFF
TRBV12-3/TRBV12-4	-	TRBJ1-4	CASTLRGNEKLFF
TRBV7-6	-	TRBJ2-2	CASSNTQLVGELFF
TRBV19	TRBD1	TRBJ2-3	CASHRAGGGSSTDTQYF
TRBV7-6	-	TRBJ2-2	CASSLTRGNTGELFF
TRBV27	TRBD1	TRBJ2-7	CASSRTIGTGDYYEQYF
TRBV12-3/TRBV12-4	TRBD1	TRBJ1-6	CASSEQGWYSPLHF
TRBV19	-	TRBJ1-2	CASSFRGLYGYTF
TRBV3-1	-	TRBJ1-5	CASSRKKNQPQHF
TRBV3-1	TRBD1	TRBJ2-7	CASSQLPGQGSYEQYF
TRBV7-9	-	TRBJ2-3	CASSARGTDTQYF
TRBV3-1	-	TRBJ2-7	CASSHLILYEQYF
TRBV7-9	TRBD1	TRBJ1-6	CASSLGQGFYNSPLHF
TRBV6-6	TRBD2	TRBJ2-3	CASRDLLAGRDTQYF
TRBV7-2	-	TRBJ1-1	CASSLAGTSKTEAFF
TRBV12-3/TRBV12-4	TRBD2	TRBJ2-1	CASSAGTSKQFF
TRBV6-6	-	TRBJ2-5	CASSPRRETQYF
TRBV6-5	TRBD1	TRBJ2-2	CASSAPDRGPGELFF
TRBV3-1	TRBD1	TRBJ2-5	CASSQTWTGRETQYF